This T cell receptor beta chain appears in the sequencing data of a study of PD-L1 blockade in urothelial cancer. Looking at the study overall: Patients had been given 0 to 3 earlier chemotherapy regimens. Blood analysis took place 3 weeks (second dose) and 6 weeks after treatment start. Specimens of blood held a median count of roughly 150,000 T cells.

Time point: pretreatment peripheral blood. The templates were synthetic TCR analogs, and they were spiked into each PCR. Generated by immunoSEQ multiplex PCR, the TCRdb table keeps only in-frame clones and is missing some. Of roughly 50,000 clones in the sample, around 85% were seen once. This CDR3 comprises 14 residues. Looked up from germline, CDR1 is LNHDA and CDR2 is SQIVND (reference sequence). The J segment lost 5 bases and the V segment lost 3 bases, leaving 2 bases of the junction unmatched. The J gene is TRBJ2-5, the V gene TRBV19; the match to TRBD2 covers 11 bases. The material sequenced was PBMCs, taken around atezolizumab (anti-PD-L1) treatment. This TCR was recovered from a woman between 55 and 75 years old with urothelial cancer. CDR3 sequence (DNA): TGTGCCAGTAGTATTCTAGCGGGGGGCGAGACCCAGTACTTC. Amino acids: CASSILAGGETQYF.